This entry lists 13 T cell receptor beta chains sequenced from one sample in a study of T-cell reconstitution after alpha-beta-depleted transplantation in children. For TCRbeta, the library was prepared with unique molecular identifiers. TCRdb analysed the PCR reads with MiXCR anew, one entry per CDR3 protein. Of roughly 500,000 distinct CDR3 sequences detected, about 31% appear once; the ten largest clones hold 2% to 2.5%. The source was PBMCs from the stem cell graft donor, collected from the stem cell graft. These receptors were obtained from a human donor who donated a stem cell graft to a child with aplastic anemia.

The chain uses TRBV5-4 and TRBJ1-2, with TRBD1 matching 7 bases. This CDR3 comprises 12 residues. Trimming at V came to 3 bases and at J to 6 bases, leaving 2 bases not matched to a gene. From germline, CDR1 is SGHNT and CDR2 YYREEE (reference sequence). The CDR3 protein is CASSYDRDGYTF. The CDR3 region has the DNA TGTGCCAGCAGCTATGACAGGGATGGCTACACCTTC.

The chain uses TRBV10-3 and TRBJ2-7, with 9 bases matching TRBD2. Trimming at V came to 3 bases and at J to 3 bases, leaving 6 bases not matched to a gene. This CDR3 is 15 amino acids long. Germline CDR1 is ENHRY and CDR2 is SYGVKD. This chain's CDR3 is CAISDPGGRVYEQYV. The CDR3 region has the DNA TGTGCCATCAGTGACCCGGGCGGGAGGGTCTACGAGCAGTACGTC.

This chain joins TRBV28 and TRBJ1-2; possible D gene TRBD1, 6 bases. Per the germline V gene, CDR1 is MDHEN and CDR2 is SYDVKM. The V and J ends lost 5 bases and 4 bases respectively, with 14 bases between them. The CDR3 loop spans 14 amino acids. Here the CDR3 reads CASSMSRTAYGYTF. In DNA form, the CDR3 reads TGTGCCAGCAGTATGTCCCGGACAGCCTATGGCTACACCTTC.

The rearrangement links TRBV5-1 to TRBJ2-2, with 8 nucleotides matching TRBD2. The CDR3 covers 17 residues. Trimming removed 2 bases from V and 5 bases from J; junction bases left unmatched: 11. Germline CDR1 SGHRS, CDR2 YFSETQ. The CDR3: CASSFPSGPPGTGELFF. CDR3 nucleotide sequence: TGCGCCAGCAGCTTCCCTAGCGGGCCCCCGGGGACCGGGGAGCTGTTTTTT.

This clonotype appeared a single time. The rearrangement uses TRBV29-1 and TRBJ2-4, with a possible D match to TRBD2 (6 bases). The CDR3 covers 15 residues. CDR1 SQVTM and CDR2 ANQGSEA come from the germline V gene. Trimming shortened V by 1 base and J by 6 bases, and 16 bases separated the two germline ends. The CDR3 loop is CSVEGGTSDINIQYF. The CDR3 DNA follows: TGCAGCGTTGAAGGGGGGACTTCTGATATAAACATTCAGTACTTC. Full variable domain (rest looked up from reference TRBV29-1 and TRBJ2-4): SAVISQKPSRDICQRGTSLTIQCQVDSQVTMMFWYRQQPGQSLTLIATANQGSEATYESGFVIDKFPISRPNLTFSTLTVSNMSPEDSSIYLCSVEGGTSDINIQYFGAGTRLSVL.

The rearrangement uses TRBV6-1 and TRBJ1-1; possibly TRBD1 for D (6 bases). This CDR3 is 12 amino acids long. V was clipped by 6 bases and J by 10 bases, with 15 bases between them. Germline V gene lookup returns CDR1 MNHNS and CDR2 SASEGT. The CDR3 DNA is TGTGCCAGCAGCAAAGTACAGGGTAGAGCTTTCTTT. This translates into CASSKVQGRAFF.

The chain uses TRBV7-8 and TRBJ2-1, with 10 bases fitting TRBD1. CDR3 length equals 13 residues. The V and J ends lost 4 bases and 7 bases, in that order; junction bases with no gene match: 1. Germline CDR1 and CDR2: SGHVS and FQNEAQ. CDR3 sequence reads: CASSWGQGNEQFF. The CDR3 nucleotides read TGTGCCAGCAGCTGGGGACAGGGGAATGAGCAGTTCTTC.

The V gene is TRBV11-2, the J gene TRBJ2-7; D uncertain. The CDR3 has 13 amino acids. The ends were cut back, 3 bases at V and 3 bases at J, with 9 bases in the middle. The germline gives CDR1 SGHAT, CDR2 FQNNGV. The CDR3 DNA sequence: TGTGCCAGCAGCTTGATGGACCACTACGAGCAGTACGTC. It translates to CASSLMDHYEQYV.

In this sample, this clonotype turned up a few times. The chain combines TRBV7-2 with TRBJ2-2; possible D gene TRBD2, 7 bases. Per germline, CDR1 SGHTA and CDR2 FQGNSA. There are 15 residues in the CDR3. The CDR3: CANGGRALNTGELFF. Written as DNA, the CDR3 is TGTGCAAACGGGGGGCGGGCATTGAACACCGGGGAGCTGTTTTTT.

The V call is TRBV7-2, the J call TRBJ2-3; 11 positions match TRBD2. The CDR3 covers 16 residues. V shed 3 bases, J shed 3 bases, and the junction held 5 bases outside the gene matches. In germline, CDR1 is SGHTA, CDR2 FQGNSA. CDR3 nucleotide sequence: TGTGCCAGCAGCTTCCGACTAGCGGGAACAACAGATACGCAGTATTTT. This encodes CASSFRLAGTTDTQYF.

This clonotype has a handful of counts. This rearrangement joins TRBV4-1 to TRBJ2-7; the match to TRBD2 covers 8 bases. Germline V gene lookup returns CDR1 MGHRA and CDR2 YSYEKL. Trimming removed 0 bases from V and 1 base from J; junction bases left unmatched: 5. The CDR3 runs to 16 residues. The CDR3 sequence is CASSQDSGGSSYEQYF. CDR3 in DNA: TGCGCCAGCAGCCAAGATTCGGGGGGGTCTTCCTACGAGCAGTACTTC.

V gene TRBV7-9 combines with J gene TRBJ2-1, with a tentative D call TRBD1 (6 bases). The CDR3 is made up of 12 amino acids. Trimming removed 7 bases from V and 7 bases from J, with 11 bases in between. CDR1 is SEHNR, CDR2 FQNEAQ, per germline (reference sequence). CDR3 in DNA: TGTGCCAGCACCCTCACAGGGAATGAGCAGTTCTTC. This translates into CASTLTGNEQFF.

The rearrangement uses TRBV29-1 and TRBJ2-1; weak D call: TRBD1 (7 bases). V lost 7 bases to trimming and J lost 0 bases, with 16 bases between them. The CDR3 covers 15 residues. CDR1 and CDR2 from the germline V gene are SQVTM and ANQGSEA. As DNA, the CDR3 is TGCAGCGCAGGAGGGGGCCAGAGCTCCTACAATGAGCAGTTCTTC. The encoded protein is CSAGGGQSSYNEQFF.